These 12 T cell receptor beta chains were sequenced from one sample in a study of cytomegalovirus exposure and HLA in healthy donors. In the PCR, 60 Vbeta and 13 Jbeta primers were used. TCRdb's table, derived via immunoSEQ multiplex PCR, lists solely in-frame clones and lacks some. Here the sample spans roughly 160,000 clones, about 80% being singletons. The material sequenced was PBMCs. These receptors originate from a young man in good health and CMV-seropositive.

The V call is TRBV19, the J call TRBJ2-5; 11 bases are shared with TRBD2. V shed 3 bases, J shed 2 bases, and the junction held 5 bases outside the gene matches. CDR1 is LNHDA and CDR2 is SQIVND in the germline V gene (reference sequence). The CDR3 spans 16 residues. In DNA form, the CDR3 reads TGTGCCAGTAGTATTAGTAGGACTAGCGGGCAAGAGACCCAGTACTTC. Translation: CASSISRTSGQETQYF.

This chain connects TRBV2 to TRBJ1-5, with 10 bases lining up with TRBD1. The J segment lost 5 bases and the V segment lost 5 bases, leaving 6 bases of the junction unmatched. CDR1 is SNHLY and CDR2 is FYNNEI in the germline V gene. This CDR3 comprises 15 residues. The CDR3 here is CASSSRQGADQPQHF. The CDR3 DNA follows: TGTGCCAGCAGTTCGCGACAGGGGGCTGATCAGCCCCAGCATTTT.

The chain is built from TRBV19 and TRBJ2-5, with TRBD1 matching 7 bases. V trimming: 4 bases; J trimming: 2 bases; junction bases outside the gene matches: 1. The CDR3 spans 13 residues. In germline, CDR1 is LNHDA, CDR2 SQIVND (reference sequence). The CDR3 nucleotides are TGTGCCAGTAGTACAGGGGGACAAGAGACCCAGTACTTC. It is translated as CASSTGGQETQYF.

This clone showed up just a few times. The chain recombines TRBV9 with TRBJ2-7, with D perhaps TRBD1 (6 bases). Germline CDR1 SGDLS, CDR2 YYNGEE. Trimming removed 2 bases at V and 5 bases at J, with 14 bases between. The CDR3 contains 14 residues. This chain's CDR3 is CASSVQQGRDEQYF. The CDR3, as DNA: TGTGCCAGCAGCGTCCAACAGGGTAGAGACGAGCAGTACTTC. Supplemented by reference TRBV9 and TRBJ2-7, the full variable domain reads DSGVTQTPKHLITATGQRVTLRCSPRSGDLSVYWYQQSLDQGLQFLIQYYNGEERAKGNILERFSAQQFPDLHSELNLSSLELGDSALYFCASSVQQGRDEQYFGPGTRLTVT.

The chain carries TRBV10-3 and TRBJ2-5; a weak D match, TRBD1 (6 bases). The closer fit of TRBJ2-7 to the DNA end suggests the J call may be wrong. The CDR3 is 15 residues long. CDR1 is ENHRY, CDR2 SYGVKD, per germline. Here the CDR3 DNA reads TGTGCCATCAGAGACCTACAGGGTTCCTCCTACGAGCAGTACTTC. Translating it yields CAIRDLQGSSYEQYF.

V is TRBV9 and J is TRBJ1-5; TRBD1 matches 8 bases. Germline V CDR1 and CDR2: SGDLS, YYNGEE. This CDR3 is 16 amino acids long. Trimming at V came to 4 bases and at J to 0 bases, leaving 6 bases not matched to a gene. This CDR3 reads CASSPGTGASNQPQHF. The CDR3 bases are TGTGCCAGCAGCCCAGGGACAGGCGCTAGCAATCAGCCCCAGCATTTT.

The rearrangement joins TRBV5-1 to TRBJ2-7, with TRBD1 matching over 8 bases. V trimming: 2 bases; J trimming: 2 bases; junction bases outside the gene matches: 6. CDR3 length equals 15 residues. Germline CDR1 and CDR2: SGHRS and YFSETQ. CDR3 sequence (DNA): TGCGCCAGCAGCTTAGGGACAGGAAATCCCTACGAGCAGTACTTC. Its protein is CASSLGTGNPYEQYF.

This chain joins TRBV15 and TRBJ1-5; 10 bases align to TRBD1. The CDR3 extends over 17 amino acids. V was clipped by 1 base and J by 1 base; unmatched bases: 4. Germline-derived CDR1 and CDR2 are LNHNV and YYDKDF (reference sequence). CDR3 bases: TGTGCCACCAGCAGAGGGGACAGGGGAGGCAGCAATCAGCCCCAGCATTTT. Translated, it gives CATSRGDRGGSNQPQHF.

This clone showed up just a few times. The chain links TRBV19 to TRBJ2-2; TRBD2 matches 9 bases. This CDR3 spans 17 amino acids. CDR1 LNHDA and CDR2 SQIVND come from the germline V gene (reference sequence). V lost 3 bases, J lost 7 bases, and 12 bases stayed unmatched. CDR3 sequence (DNA): TGTGCCAGTAGTATCGCAACCCTGGCGGGAGGGAACGGGGAGCTGTTTTTT. This sequence encodes CASSIATLAGGNGELFF.

V usage is TRBV10-1 and J usage is TRBJ2-7; 12 bases line up with TRBD1. CDR1 and CDR2 (germline): WNHNN, SYGVQD (reference sequence). This CDR3 contains 17 residues. The V gene end was trimmed by 2 bases and the J gene end by 3 bases; junction bases not matched to a gene: 8. The CDR3 sequence: CASSERGTGGGIYEQYF. The CDR3 coding sequence is TGCGCCAGCAGTGAGCGTGGGACAGGGGGCGGCATCTACGAGCAGTACTTC.

This chain uses TRBV27 with TRBJ2-5, with 10 bases lining up with TRBD1. The CDR3 is made up of 13 amino acids. V shed 6 bases and J 4 bases; nucleotides not matched to a gene: 2. From germline, CDR1 is MNHEY and CDR2 SMNVEV (reference sequence). The CDR3 DNA reads TGTGCCAGCAGCTGGACAGGGGGAGAGACCCAGTACTTC. This sequence encodes CASSWTGGETQYF.

The rearrangement joins TRBV2 to TRBJ2-7, with TRBD1 matching over 7 bases. This CDR3 comprises 12 residues. CDR1 is SNHLY and CDR2 is FYNNEI in the germline V gene. Unmatched junction bases numbered 6, after V lost 8 bases and J lost 5 bases. Here the CDR3 DNA reads TGTGCCAGCGCGGTACAGGGGAACGAGCAGTACTTC. This codes for CASAVQGNEQYF.